The present entry profiles one TCR beta chain with its context. The antigen is unknown. CDR1 is SGDLS, CDR2 YYNGEE, per germline. The ends were cut back, 0 bases at V and 1 base at J, with 16 bases in the middle. The CDR3 is 18 amino acids. The data belong to a study of OX40 agonist ivuxolimab in advanced cancers. Study summary: Earlier treatment with anti-PD-1, anti-PD-L1 or anti-CTLA-4 was permitted, and roughly 40% had received some.

Sequencing used immunoSEQ multiplex PCR; TCRdb keeps in-frame clones, though not all of them. The sample holds some 80,000 clones; roughly four fifths are singletons and the top ten take 20% to 30%. Study-level findings and limits: On average, CD8+ T cells showed a greater number of expanded clones than CD4+.

This chain connects TRBV9 to TRBJ2-2; perhaps D is TRBD1 or TRBD2 (5 bases each). This clonotype was obtained from an adult with an advanced solid tumor such as melanoma, head and neck, liver or kidney cancer. Sample: CD4+ or CD8+ T cells sorted from blood, taken in a trial of the OX40 agonist ivuxolimab. Here the CDR3 reads CASSVVYGGTGNTGELFF. CDR3 DNA sequence: TGTGCCAGCAGCGTAGTTTATGGGGGAACGGGGAACACCGGGGAGCTGTTTTTT.